Listed below are T cell receptor beta chains from one sample, sequenced in a study of blood T cell repertoires in COVID-19. Sequencing used immunoSEQ multiplex PCR; TCRdb keeps in-frame clones, though not all of them. The table records fewer than 250,000 clones, more than 85% of them present only once. Input material: peripheral blood. The receptors derive from a man in his forties or fifties with acute or convalescent COVID-19. CDR3s include the opening cysteine and the closing phenylalanine or tryptophan. A row's size may be missing; if present it is once, few, many or a size class.

V gene,clone size,CDR3 protein
TRBV2,.,CASGGRVEQYF
TRBV5-6,once,CASSQWASGTSSYEQYF
TRBV28,.,CASSSASYEQYF
TRBV5-4,.,CASSLGSGSGNTIYF
TRBV7-9,.,CASSPGTGNGYTF
TRBV2,.,CASRGTYSGANVLTF
TRBV28,once,CASSPSGRYSYEQYF
TRBV28,once,CASSFNPGTMQETQYF
TRBV19,.,CASRAGQGSYNSPLHF
TRBV9,.,CASSPGTRPNEQFF
TRBV5-6,once,CASSLTPSGSGTGELFF
TRBV19,few,CASRDRGASDTQYF
TRBV5-5,.,CASSLGQGVGKKNQPQHF
TRBV13,.,CASSLREGLAGGTDTQYF
TRBV11-2,.,CASSLSGQPQHF
TRBV10-2,many,CASLLAGADTQYF
TRBV28,.,CASSTGSSKGYTF
TRBV2,.,CASSVLYEQYF
TRBV6-5,.,CASSSTVQTPLHF
TRBV19,.,CASTSTDTQYF
TRBV3-1/TRBV3-2,.,CASSQSGLAGGPSSETQYF
TRBV7-9,.,CASSQGGFSNQPQHF
TRBV28,.,CASSSRGGYTF
TRBV4-1,.,CASSQHTNTEAFF
TRBV5-8,.,CASSYPTGSSYNSPLHF
TRBV5-6,.,CASSLVNEQYF
TRBV21-1,.,CASSKVGVAKANQPQHF
TRBV6-5,.,CASSSGTSGIYEQYF
TRBV15,.,CATSRPEELSYEQYF
TRBV7-8,.,CASSFPNRGLGKGRTEKLFF
TRBV24-1,.,CATRGWDTEAFF
TRBV6-5,.,CASSLAGGPGELFF
TRBV27,.,CASSPIAGGLNQPQHF
TRBV10-3,.,CAISGTGLAGLTTGELFF
TRBV19,.,CASSIEDRIREQYF
TRBV6-5,.,CASSYGRQGAREQYF
TRBV6-5,.,CASSPPGRVAYEQYF
TRBV3-1/TRBV3-2,.,CASSQGGLAGGNEQFF
TRBV7-6,.,CASTNEPSGAYNEQFF
TRBV27,.,CASAGLGYNEQFF